The following is a T cell receptor beta chain sequence with its context. Its matching antigen is unknown. This sample is part of a study of T cells in localized non-small cell lung cancer. Regarding the study as a whole: Adjacent lung was found to contain a median roughly 60 of the top 100 tumor clones. The greatest T cell clonality was found in uninvolved adjacent lung (higher than in tumor). Sequencing involved a lone tumor region, leaving heterogeneity possible. Higher blood T cell density tracked longer overall survival.

Generated by immunoSEQ multiplex PCR, the TCRdb table keeps only in-frame clones and is missing some. The repertoire holds 14,000 or so clones, roughly 87% seen once, with under 3% in the top ten. Trimming left V 6 bases short and J 0 bases short, with 5 bases between. The CDR3 runs to 12 residues. Germline V gene sequence: CDR1 SEHNR, CDR2 FQNEAQ (reference sequence). The chain uses TRBV7-9 and TRBJ1-1; no firm D call. This specimen was peripheral blood mononuclear cells, taken before any cancer treatment. This TCR was sampled from a man aged 35 to 69 with stage III lung adenocarcinoma. CDR3 amino acids: CASRHLNTEAFF. DNA of the CDR3: TGTGCCAGCAGACATTTGAACACTGAAGCTTTCTTT.